Listed below are T cell receptor beta chains from one sample, sequenced in a study of identical twins. TCRdb recomputed calls from the 5' RACE reads with MiXCR, one row per CDR3 protein. The repertoire consists of some 500,000 distinct CDR3 sequences, with around a tenth occurring once and the leading ten covering around 3%. These same data were also listed under a study on yellow fever vaccine responses in identical twins.

The sequenced sample consisted of PBMCs. These receptors came from a woman aged 18 to 35 in good health. The CDR3 runs from the conserved cysteine through the conserved F or W. A D gene is named only where the DNA matches it firmly. Only part of the rows carry a size: once, few, many, or a class if the clone is expanded.

v_gene	j_gene	abundance	d_gene	CDR3nt	CDR3aa
TRBV29-1	TRBJ2-5	few	TRBD2	TGCAGCGTTGAAGATCTTGCGGGGGGAGGAGAGACCCAGTACTTC	CSVEDLAGGGETQYF
TRBV20-1	TRBJ2-7	.	.	TGCAGTGCTAGAGGCCCCGGGACTCCTTCCTACGAGCAGTACTTC	CSARGPGTPSYEQYF
TRBV3-1	TRBJ2-6	.	TRBD1	TGTGCCAGCACCCGCGGGACAGGGGAGGCTGGGGCCAACGTCCTGACTTTC	CASTRGTGEAGANVLTF
TRBV29-1	TRBJ2-7	many	TRBD1	TGCAGCGGAATGGGGTGGCAGACAGGGAGAGACGAGCAGTACTTC	CSGMGWQTGRDEQYF
TRBV20-1	TRBJ2-7	few	.	TGCAGTGCTAGAGATTTCCGGGACACCAGGGACGAGCAGTACTTC	CSARDFRDTRDEQYF
TRBV10-3	TRBJ2-6	.	.	TGTGCCATCAGTGGTCCAGGGACCGGGGCCAACGTCCTGACTTTC	CAISGPGTGANVLTF
TRBV7-2	TRBJ2-7	few	.	TGTGCCAGCAGCCGGAAGCGGGCGGGTTTCCCCTACGAGCAGTACTTC	CASSRKRAGFPYEQYF
TRBV29-1	TRBJ2-5	many	.	TGCAGCGTTGAGGAGCCTGGACAAGAGACCCAGTACTTC	CSVEEPGQETQYF
TRBV7-2	TRBJ2-3	many	.	TGTGCCAGCGAGGGGGGGCGGACAGATACGCAGTATTTT	CASEGGRTDTQYF
TRBV5-1	TRBJ2-7	many	TRBD1	TGCGCCAGCAGCAGGGACAGGTCGAGCTCCTACGAGCAGTACTTC	CASSRDRSSSYEQYF
TRBV10-3	TRBJ2-2	many	TRBD2	TGTGCCATCGCGGACATACTAGCGGGAGGGAGCCGGAACACCGGGGAGCTGTTTTTT	CAIADILAGGSRNTGELFF
TRBV2	TRBJ2-7	.	.	TGTGCCAGTGCCCAGTCCCACGAGCAGTACTTC	CASAQSHEQYF
TRBV7-9	TRBJ2-2	once	.	TGTGCCAGCGGCCCTGCGGCGTTCTGCTGGGAGCTGCTTTTT	CASGPAAFCWELLF
TRBV20-1	TRBJ2-3	few	TRBD2	TGCAGTGCTAGAAGCGGGAGGAATCTTGAGACGCAGTATTTT	CSARSGRNLETQYF
TRBV7-3	TRBJ1-1	.	.	TGTGCCAGCAGCTCCGGACTGATACCAGGCACTGAAGCTTTCTTT	CASSSGLIPGTEAFF
TRBV6-6	TRBJ2-7	.	.	TGTGCCAGCAGGCCGGGACAAAACTACGAGCAGTACTTC	CASRPGQNYEQYF
TRBV29-1	TRBJ2-7	many	TRBD1	TGCAGCGTTGAAGACGGGACAGGCTACGAGCAGTACTTC	CSVEDGTGYEQYF
TRBV5-6	TRBJ1-2	.	TRBD1	TGTGCCAGCAGCTGGACAGGGAATGGCTACACCTTC	CASSWTGNGYTF
TRBV7-2	TRBJ2-1	many	TRBD2	TGTGCCAGCAGCTCCCGGACTAGCGGGACCCACGACGCCTTC	CASSSRTSGTHDAF
TRBV6-2/TRBV6-3	TRBJ2-7	.	.	TGTGCCAGCAGTTACTCGATTGGCCACGGGGACTACGAGCAGTACTTC	CASSYSIGHGDYEQYF
TRBV12-3/TRBV12-4	TRBJ2-1	few	TRBD2	TGTGCCAGCAGTAGAGGACTAGAGCCCGATGAGCAGTTCTTC	CASSRGLEPDEQFF
TRBV6-1	TRBJ1-6	many	.	TGTGCCAGCAGTACCCGTGGGGCCCAGGCTTTATCCCTCCACTTT	CASSTRGAQALSLHF
TRBV20-1	TRBJ2-7	many	.	TGCAGTGCCGCAACACCAGACAGGCCTACTCGGGAGCAGTACTTC	CSAATPDRPTREQYF
TRBV6-5	TRBJ2-2	.	.	TGTGCCAGCGGGATTACTCCTGTGGGGGACGGCTGGAACACCGGGGAGCTGTTTTTT	CASGITPVGDGWNTGELFF
TRBV3-1	TRBJ2-3	.	.	TGTGCCTGCACCCAAGGGCAGGGACGAGCAGATACGCAGTATTTT	CACTQGQGRADTQYF
TRBV4-2	TRBJ2-5	.	TRBD2	TGTGCCAGCAGCCCCCTGGGACTAGCGGGCGGATTAGAGACCCAGTACTTC	CASSPLGLAGGLETQYF
TRBV24-1	TRBJ2-1	.	.	TGTGCCACCAGTGATTTACGGGAGTCAAGCTCCTACAATGAGCAGTTCTTC	CATSDLRESSSYNEQFF
TRBV5-6	TRBJ2-5	few	.	TGTGCCAGCAGCTGGGACTACCAAGAGACCCAGTACTTC	CASSWDYQETQYF
TRBV27	TRBJ2-5	.	.	TGTGCCAGCAGTTTAAGGGGGTGGGAGACCCAGTACTTC	CASSLRGWETQYF
TRBV5-1	TRBJ1-2	few	TRBD1	TGCGCCAGCAGCGCCTTCGGACAGGGGCAAGATGGCTACACCTTC	CASSAFGQGQDGYTF
TRBV2	TRBJ2-7	few	TRBD2	TGTGCCAGCAGTGAACAGCGGGGTTTGGAGCAGTACTTC	CASSEQRGLEQYF
TRBV27	TRBJ2-3	many	.	TGTGCCAGCAGTTCTCATGAGTTGACAGCAGATACGCAGTATTTT	CASSSHELTADTQYF
TRBV5-1	TRBJ2-1	.	TRBD2	TGCGCCAGCAGCTTAGCGGGACTAGCGGACAATGAGCAGTTCTTC	CASSLAGLADNEQFF
TRBV29-1	TRBJ1-1	many	.	TGCAGCGTTGAAGTCCAGGGCGGGACTGAAGCTTTCTTT	CSVEVQGGTEAFF
TRBV20-1	TRBJ2-1	.	.	TGCAGTGCTAGAGATCTGGCGGGTATCTACAATGAGCAGTTCTTC	CSARDLAGIYNEQFF
TRBV25-1	TRBJ2-7	.	TRBD1	TGTGCCAGCAGTGAATCACGGGGACAGGGGAGCGGCGAGCAGTACTTC	CASSESRGQGSGEQYF
TRBV2	TRBJ1-1	once	.	TGTGCCAGCAGTGATGTAGGCGGATGGGGAAGGAACACTGAAGCTTTCTTT	CASSDVGGWGRNTEAFF
TRBV20-1	TRBJ2-7	few	TRBD2	TGCAGTGCCAGAAGGACTAGCGGGAGGGCCATTTCCTACGAGCAGTACTTC	CSARRTSGRAISYEQYF
TRBV11-3	TRBJ2-7	many	.	TGTGCCAGCAGCTTGTACAGATGTAGAATCTACGAGCAGTACTTC	CASSLYRCRIYEQYF
TRBV5-4	TRBJ2-3	.	TRBD1	TGTGCCAGCAGCTTCACCGGGACAGGGACAGATACGCAGTATTTT	CASSFTGTGTDTQYF
TRBV7-2	TRBJ1-4	few	TRBD1	TGTGCCAGCAGCCGGGGACAGGAAAAACTGTTTTTT	CASSRGQEKLFF
TRBV2	TRBJ1-1	few	.	TGTGCCAGCCATATGGGGCCGGGAGCTTTCTTT	CASHMGPGAFF
TRBV12-5	TRBJ1-1	many	.	TGTGCTAGTGGTTTTTACAGTTCCACTGAAGCTTTCTTT	CASGFYSSTEAFF
TRBV11-1	TRBJ2-7	.	TRBD2	TGTGCCAGCAGCCCTATAACGGGACTAGCGGGAGCCACCTACGAGCAGTACTTC	CASSPITGLAGATYEQYF
TRBV29-1	TRBJ2-1	.	TRBD2	TGCAGCGGCATAGGCGGGAGAGGTACCTACAATGAGCAGTTCTTC	CSGIGGRGTYNEQFF
TRBV5-4	TRBJ2-3	.	.	TGTGCCAGCAGCTTTCCCCTCGGTCAGGGTTCAACAGATACGCAGTATTTT	CASSFPLGQGSTDTQYF
TRBV12-3/TRBV12-4	TRBJ2-5	many	.	TGTGCCAGCAGTCCTACGGGGGCCGAAAGCGCCCAGTACTTC	CASSPTGAESAQYF
TRBV20-1	TRBJ1-1	few	.	TGCAGTGCTAGAGATCCCCAGAGCGGGAGCACTGAAGCTTTCTTT	CSARDPQSGSTEAFF
TRBV7-9	TRBJ2-5	.	.	TGTGCCACGCAACGGGTCCAAGAGACCCAGTACTTC	CATQRVQETQYF
TRBV10-2	TRBJ2-6	few	TRBD1	TGCGCCAGCAGTGTAATACAGGGGTTAGGGGCCAACGTCCTGACTTTC	CASSVIQGLGANVLTF